Listed here are 7 T cell receptor beta chains from one sample, sequenced in a study of identical twins. TCRdb fed the 5' RACE reads into MiXCR, producing one record per CDR3 protein. Of around 1.7 million distinct CDR3 sequences in the sample, 25% to 35% were seen once. Input material: cord blood. These receptors were collected from a newborn girl in good health.

This rearrangement joins TRBV20-1 to TRBJ2-1; 8 bases agree with TRBD1. Trimming cost V 3 bases and J 3 bases; bases outside gene matches: 4. Germline CDR1 is DFQATT and CDR2 is SNEGSKA (reference sequence). The CDR3 extends over 14 amino acids. The CDR3 bases are TGCAGTGCTAGGAACAGGGGGATCTACAATGAGCAGTTCTTC. Translation: CSARNRGIYNEQFF.

The J gene is TRBJ2-7, the V gene TRBV6-1; D gene ambiguous. V shed 0 bases and J shed 5 bases, with 5 bases lying between them. This CDR3 is built from 12 residues. Germline V gene sequence: CDR1 MNHNS, CDR2 SASEGT. The CDR3 region is CASSEAPDEQYF. CDR3 nucleotides: TGTGCCAGCAGTGAAGCGCCAGACGAGCAGTACTTC.

Many counts were recorded for this clonotype. J is TRBJ1-2 and V is TRBV3-1; TRBD1 matches at 7 bases. The CDR3 consists of 14 residues. Germline V lookup: CDR1 LGHDT, CDR2 YNNKEL (reference sequence). V trimming: 1 base; J trimming: 4 bases; junction bases outside the gene matches: 3. CDR3 loop: CASSQGQGVYGYTF. The CDR3 bases are TGTGCCAGCAGCCAAGGCCAGGGGGTCTATGGCTACACCTTC.

V usage is TRBV5-1 and J usage is TRBJ2-3; no clear D. The CDR3 loop spans 13 amino acids. Deletions cut 4 bases from V and 4 bases from J, with 10 bases between. Germline-derived CDR1 and CDR2 are SGHRS and YFSETQ. The CDR3: CASSNLSADTQYF. The CDR3 bases are TGCGCCAGCAGCAATTTAAGTGCAGATACGCAGTATTTT.

The chain couples TRBV14 to TRBJ2-2, with 9 bases identical to TRBD1. Trimming removed 4 bases from V and 6 bases from J; junction bases left unmatched: 0. This CDR3 is built from 13 residues. Germline V gene lookup returns CDR1 SGHDN and CDR2 FVKESK. The CDR3 region is CASSRQGAGELFF. The CDR3 DNA sequence: TGTGCCAGCAGCCGACAGGGGGCCGGGGAGCTGTTTTTT. The full variable domain, in which reference TRBV14 and TRBJ2-2 provide the parts outside the CDR3, is EAGVTQFPSHSVIEKGQTVTLRCDPISGHDNLYWYRRVMGKEIKFLLHFVKESKQDESGMPNNRFLAERTGGTYSTLKVQPAELEDSGVYFCASSRQGAGELFFGEGSRLTVL.

This chain links TRBV3-1 with TRBJ2-3, with TRBD2 identical over 8 bases. V shed 7 bases and J 0 bases; nucleotides not matched to a gene: 6. The CDR3 has 15 amino acids. Germline CDR1 LGHDT, CDR2 YNNKEL (reference sequence). The CDR3 region is CASKPTSVSTDTQYF. The DNA for the CDR3 is TGTGCCAGCAAGCCGACTAGCGTTAGCACAGATACGCAGTATTTT.

This clonotype has just one count. The chain recombines TRBV12-3 or TRBV12-4 with TRBJ2-7, with TRBD2 as a possible D gene (5 bases). V was shortened by 1 base and J by 7 bases, with 26 bases between the two germline ends. The CDR3 has 18 residues. CDR3 sequence reads: CASSLDSPLEGYYNEQYF. CDR3 coding DNA: TGTGCCAGCAGTTTAGATTCCCCGCTAGAGGGCTACTACAATGAGCAGTACTTC.